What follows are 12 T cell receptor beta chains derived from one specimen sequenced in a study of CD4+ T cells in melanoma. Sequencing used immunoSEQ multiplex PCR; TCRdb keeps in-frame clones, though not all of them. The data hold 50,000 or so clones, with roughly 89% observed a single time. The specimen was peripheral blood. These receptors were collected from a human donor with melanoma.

This CDR3 is CASSFGERESGYTF. CDR3 DNA sequence: TGCGCCAGCAGCTTCGGCGAAAGGGAGTCTGGCTACACCTTC. This chain connects TRBV5-1 to TRBJ1-2; D unresolved. This CDR3 has 14 residues. Germline lookup yields CDR1 SGHRS and CDR2 YFSETQ. Trimming shortened V by 2 bases and J by 7 bases, and 15 bases separated the two germline ends.

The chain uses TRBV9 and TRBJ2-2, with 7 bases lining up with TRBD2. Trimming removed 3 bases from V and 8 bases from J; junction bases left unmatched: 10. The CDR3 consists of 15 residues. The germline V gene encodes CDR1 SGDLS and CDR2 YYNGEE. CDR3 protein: CASSASSRGGGELFF. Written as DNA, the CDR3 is TGTGCCAGCAGCGCCTCTTCCCGCGGGGGAGGGGAGCTGTTTTTT.

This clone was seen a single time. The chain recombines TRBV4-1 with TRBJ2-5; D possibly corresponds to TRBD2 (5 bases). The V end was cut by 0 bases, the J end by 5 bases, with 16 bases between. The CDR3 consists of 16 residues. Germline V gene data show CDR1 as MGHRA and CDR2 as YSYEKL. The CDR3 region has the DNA TGCGCCAGCAGCCAAGATCTCCCGGGGAGCTGGGAGACCCAGTACTTC. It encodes CASSQDLPGSWETQYF.

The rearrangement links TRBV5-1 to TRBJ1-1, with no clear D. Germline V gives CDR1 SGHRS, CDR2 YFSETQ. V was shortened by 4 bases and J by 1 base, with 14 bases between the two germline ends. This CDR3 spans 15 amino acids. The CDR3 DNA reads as TGCGCCAGCAGCCCAAATCCGGGGAGGAACACTGAAGCTTTCTTT. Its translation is CASSPNPGRNTEAFF.

CDR3 nucleotides: TGCGCCAGCAGCCAAGAACCTGGGGGCGGCACTGAAGCTTTCTTT. Its protein is CASSQEPGGGTEAFF. The chain links TRBV4-3 to TRBJ1-1, with D possibly matching TRBD1 (6 bases). Trimming removed 0 bases from V and 4 bases from J, with 12 bases in between. Germline CDR1 LGHNA, CDR2 YSLEER. This CDR3 is 15 amino acids long.

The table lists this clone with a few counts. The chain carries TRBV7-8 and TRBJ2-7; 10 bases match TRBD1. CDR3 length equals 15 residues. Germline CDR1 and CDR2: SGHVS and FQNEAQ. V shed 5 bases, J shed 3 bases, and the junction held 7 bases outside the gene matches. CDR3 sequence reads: CASSNPGQGLYEQYF. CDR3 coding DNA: TGTGCCAGCAGCAATCCGGGACAGGGGCTCTACGAGCAGTACTTC. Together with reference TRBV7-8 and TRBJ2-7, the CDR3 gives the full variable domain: GAGVSQSPRYKVAKRGQDVALRCDPISGHVSLFWYQQALGQGPEFLTYFQNEAQLDKSGLPSDRFFAERPEGSVSTLKIQRTQQEDSAVYLCASSNPGQGLYEQYFGPGTRLTVT.

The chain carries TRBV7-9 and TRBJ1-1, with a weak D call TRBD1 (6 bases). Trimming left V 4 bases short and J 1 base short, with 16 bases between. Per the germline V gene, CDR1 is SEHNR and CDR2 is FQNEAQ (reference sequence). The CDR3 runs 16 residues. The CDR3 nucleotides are TGTGCCAGCAGCTCACTAATGGGGGGGCCGAACACTGAAGCTTTCTTT. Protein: CASSSLMGGPNTEAFF.

The CDR3 is CASSLWTGGTQPQHF. The CDR3 bases are TGTGCCAGCAGCCTTTGGACAGGGGGCACTCAGCCCCAGCATTTT. The chain links TRBV7-2 to TRBJ1-5; 11 nucleotides line up with TRBD1. The CDR3 is 15 residues long. V shed 5 bases and J 6 bases; nucleotides not matched to a gene: 6. The germline V gene encodes CDR1 SGHTA and CDR2 FQGNSA. Full variable domain (rest looked up from reference TRBV7-2 and TRBJ1-5): GAGVSQSPSNKVTEKGKDVELRCDPISGHTALYWYRQSLGQGLEFLIYFQGNSAPDKSGLPSDRFSAERTGGSVSTLTIQRTQQEDSAVYLCASSLWTGGTQPQHFGDGTRLSIL.

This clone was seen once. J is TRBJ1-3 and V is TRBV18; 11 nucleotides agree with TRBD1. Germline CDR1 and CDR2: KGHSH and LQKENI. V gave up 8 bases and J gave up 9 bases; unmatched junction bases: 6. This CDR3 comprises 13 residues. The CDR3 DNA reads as TGTGCCAGCGCGGGACAGGGGGAATTCACCATATATTTT. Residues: CASAGQGEFTIYF.

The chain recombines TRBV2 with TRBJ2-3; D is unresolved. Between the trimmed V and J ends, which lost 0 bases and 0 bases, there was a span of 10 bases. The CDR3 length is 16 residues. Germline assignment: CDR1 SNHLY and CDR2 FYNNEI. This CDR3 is CASSEAVVTSTDTQYF. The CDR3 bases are TGTGCCAGCAGTGAAGCCGTTGTTACTAGCACAGATACGCAGTATTTT. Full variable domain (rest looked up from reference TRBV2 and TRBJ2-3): EPEVTQTPSHQVTQMGQEVILRCVPISNHLYFYWYRQILGQKVEFLVSFYNNEISEKSEIFDDQFSVERPDGSNFTLKIRSTKLEDSAMYFCASSEAVVTSTDTQYFGPGTRLTVL.

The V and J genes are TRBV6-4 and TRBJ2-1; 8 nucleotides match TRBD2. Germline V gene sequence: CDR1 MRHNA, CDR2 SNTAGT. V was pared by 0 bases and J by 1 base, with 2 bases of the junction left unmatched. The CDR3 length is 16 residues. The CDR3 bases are TGTGCCAGCAGTGACTCGGGCGGGGGGTCCTACAATGAGCAGTTCTTC. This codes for CASSDSGGGSYNEQFF.

The CDR3 is CASSLEGYTIYF. The CDR3 DNA reads as TGTGCCAGCAGCTTGGAGGGTTACACCATATATTTT. V usage is TRBV5-4 and J usage is TRBJ1-3; the D is unclear. V dropped 0 bases and J dropped 8 bases, with 6 bases sitting between them. The CDR3 length is 12 residues. Germline lookup yields CDR1 SGHNT and CDR2 YYREEE (reference sequence).